This is a list of T cell receptor beta chains from one sample in a study of blood T cell repertoires in COVID-19. The assay was immunoSEQ multiplex PCR, and TCRdb's table has in-frame clones only and misses some. The sample consists of hundreds of thousands of clones, over 75% of them appearing once. Sequences were obtained from peripheral blood. The receptors stem from a man aged 45-65 years with COVID-19, enrolled during active disease. Both conserved end residues are part of each CDR3. D genes are given only for firm matches. Expanded clones get a size class; other rows say once, few or many, or leave the size out.

D	J	V	size	DNA	CDR3
TRBD2	TRBJ2-5	TRBV5-8	-	TGTGCCAGCAGCTGGGGGACTAGCGGCCAGGGACTGGAGACCCAGTACTTC	CASSWGTSGQGLETQYF
TRBD1	TRBJ1-2	TRBV27	-	TGTGCCAGCAGCCACCGGGACAGGGACTATGGCTACACCTTC	CASSHRDRDYGYTF
TRBD2	TRBJ2-1	TRBV4-2	-	TGTGCCAGCAGCCAAGGGAGCGGACTAGCGGGAGGCACTTCGACTCGGCCCAATGAGCAGTTCTTC	CASSQGSGLAGGTSTRPNEQFF
-	TRBJ1-5	TRBV19	-	TGTGCCAGTAGTAATCCAGGCAGGGCGCCATTAAACAATCAGCCCCAGCATTTT	CASSNPGRAPLNNQPQHF
-	TRBJ2-1	TRBV3-1/TRBV3-2	few	TGTGCCAGCAGCCAAGATGGGGGGACGGCTAACAATGAGCAGTTCTTC	CASSQDGGTANNEQFF
-	TRBJ2-2	TRBV9	-	TGTGCCAGCAGCGTAGGTCTGGGACTGGGGGGAAACACCGGGGAGCTGTTTTTT	CASSVGLGLGGNTGELFF
-	TRBJ1-2	TRBV6-5	-	TGTGCCAGCACTAGAGGACCAGGGTTGGGCTATGGCTACACCTTC	CASTRGPGLGYGYTF
TRBD1	TRBJ2-2	TRBV19	-	TGTGCCAGTAGCGAGACAGGGGGTATCACCGGGGAGCTGTTTTTT	CASSETGGITGELFF
TRBD1	TRBJ2-2	TRBV19	-	TGTGCCAGTAGTAGAAGGGACAGGGGGAACACCGGGGAGCTGTTTTTT	CASSRRDRGNTGELFF
-	TRBJ2-7	TRBV4-1	-	TGCGCCAGCAGCCAAGATGTGACGGGAGTTTACGAGCAGTACTTC	CASSQDVTGVYEQYF
TRBD1	TRBJ2-1	TRBV5-1	-	TGCGCCAGCAGCCAGGGGGATCGGGATGAGCAGTTCTTC	CASSQGDRDEQFF
TRBD1	TRBJ2-5	TRBV7-9	-	TGTGCCAGCAGCTTACAAGGGACAGGAGGGACCCAGTACTTC	CASSLQGTGGTQYF
TRBD1	TRBJ1-5	TRBV27	-	TGTGCCAGCAGGCCCGGGACAGGTCGCAATCAGCCCCAGCATTTT	CASRPGTGRNQPQHF
TRBD1	TRBJ2-7	TRBV6-6	once	TGTGCCAGCATGAACAGGGGCTACGAGCAGTACTTC	CASMNRGYEQYF
-	TRBJ1-3	TRBV19	-	TGTGCCAGTAAAGGACTTCACTCTGGAAACACCATATATTTT	CASKGLHSGNTIYF
TRBD1	TRBJ1-5	TRBV6-6	-	TGTGCCAGCAGTCTACGACAGGGGCTCAATAGCAATCAGCCCCAGCATTTT	CASSLRQGLNSNQPQHF
-	TRBJ2-5	TRBV7-2	once	TGTGCCAGCAGCTTAGTGGAAGCCGAGGCGGCCCAGTACTTC	CASSLVEAEAAQYF
-	TRBJ2-2	TRBV29-1	-	TGCAGCGTCCTCCTGGACAGAAACACCGGGGAGCTGTTTTTT	CSVLLDRNTGELFF
TRBD1	TRBJ1-5	TRBV27	-	TGTGCCAGCAGTTTAGTAGGGGACAGAGATCGTCAGCCCCAGCATTTT	CASSLVGDRDRQPQHF
-	TRBJ2-7	TRBV10-1	-	TGCGCCAGCAGCCCGGGACACATCTTCGGAAGGTCCTACGAGCAGTACTTC	CASSPGHIFGRSYEQYF
TRBD1	TRBJ1-1	TRBV6-6	-	TGTGCCAGCAGTTCCCGGGACAGGGACACTGAAGCTTTCTTT	CASSSRDRDTEAFF
TRBD1	TRBJ1-2	TRBV25-1	-	TGTGCCGCCTTAACAGGGGGCGATGGCTACACCTTC	CAALTGGDGYTF
TRBD2	TRBJ2-1	TRBV24-1	-	TGTGCCACCAGTGATAACGCGGGAGACGCCTACAATGAGCAGTTCTTC	CATSDNAGDAYNEQFF
-	TRBJ1-6	TRBV2	-	TGTGCCAGCAGTGAACTACAGGGCGCGGACTCCCTCCACTTT	CASSELQGADSLHF
-	TRBJ2-1	TRBV11-2	-	TGTGCCAGCAGCTTAGATAAAGCAGGTTACAATGAGCAGTTCTTC	CASSLDKAGYNEQFF
-	TRBJ1-4	TRBV3-1/TRBV3-2	-	TGTGCCAGCAGCCAAGGGAGGGGCGCAACTAATGAAAAACTGTTTTTT	CASSQGRGATNEKLFF